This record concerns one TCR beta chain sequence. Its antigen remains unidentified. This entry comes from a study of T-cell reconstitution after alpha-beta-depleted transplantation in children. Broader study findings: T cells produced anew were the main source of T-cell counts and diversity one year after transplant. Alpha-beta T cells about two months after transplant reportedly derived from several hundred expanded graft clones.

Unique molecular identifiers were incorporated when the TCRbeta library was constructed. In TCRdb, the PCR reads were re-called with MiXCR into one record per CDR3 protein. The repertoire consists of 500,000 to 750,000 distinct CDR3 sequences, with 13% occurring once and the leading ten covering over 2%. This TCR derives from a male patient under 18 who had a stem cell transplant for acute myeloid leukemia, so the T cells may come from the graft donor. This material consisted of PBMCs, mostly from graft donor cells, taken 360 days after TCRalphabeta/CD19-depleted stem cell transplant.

The CDR3 DNA is TGCGCCAGCAGCCAATTCGTCAGGGTGGATGCAACTAATGAAAAACTGTTTTTT. Translating it yields CASSQFVRVDATNEKLFF. This chain connects TRBV4-3 to TRBJ1-4; possible D gene TRBD1, 5 bases. Germline values: CDR1 LGHNA, CDR2 YSLEER. There are 18 residues in the CDR3. V was shortened by 2 bases and J by 0 bases, with 16 bases between the two germline ends.